Shown below are 16 T cell receptor beta chains from a single sample sequenced in a study of OX40 agonist ivuxolimab in advanced cancers. Profiling relied on immunoSEQ multiplex PCR, and the TCRdb table lists in-frame clones only, not all of them. Of fewer than 90,000 clones in the sample, around 86% are singletons; the top ten hold less than 4%. The specimen was CD4+ or CD8+ T cells sorted from blood, collected in a trial of the OX40 agonist ivuxolimab. The origin of the receptors is an adult with an advanced solid tumor such as melanoma, head and neck, liver or kidney cancer.

On this clone: The junction departs from the called germline gene at one end, perhaps through a read error. The chain combines TRBV7-2 with TRBJ2-5; D could derive from TRBD1 or TRBD2 (5 bases each). The CDR3 has 13 residues. Germline CDR1 and CDR2: SGHTA and FQGNSA. CDR3 residues: CASSLATGTVLHF. The CDR3 bases are TGTGCCAGCAGCTTAGCGACCGGGACGGTCCTCCACTTC.

The CDR3 DNA sequence: TGTGCCAGCAGCTCCCCCAGCGGGAGGTCCCGGACAGATACGCAGTATTTT. As protein: CASSSPSGRSRTDTQYF. The V and J genes are TRBV7-3 and TRBJ2-3, with 9 bases lining up with TRBD2. The V segment lost 4 bases and the J segment 3 bases; nucleotides outside the gene matches: 11. The CDR3 sequence is 17 residues long. Germline CDR1 SGHTA, CDR2 FQGTGA.

This clone was picked up one time. The V gene is TRBV9, the J gene TRBJ2-3; TRBD2 aligns across 7 bases. CDR1 is SGDLS, CDR2 YYNGEE, per germline. V gave up 3 bases and J gave up 6 bases; unmatched junction bases: 7. CDR3 length: 14 residues. The CDR3 is CASSGGGRVDTQYF. CDR3 nucleotide sequence: TGTGCCAGCAGCGGTGGAGGGAGGGTGGATACGCAGTATTTT.

The chain combines TRBV4-3 with TRBJ2-2; D might be TRBD1 (6 bases). Per germline, CDR1 LGHNA and CDR2 YSLEER. The CDR3 is 16 amino acids. Trimming cost V 0 bases and J 3 bases, with 11 bases left between them. The CDR3 sequence: CASSQEGAGDTGELFF. The DNA of the CDR3 is TGCGCCAGCAGCCAAGAGGGGGCCGGGGACACCGGGGAGCTGTTTTTT.

This sequence joins TRBV29-1 and TRBJ2-3; maybe TRBD1 (6 bases). V was shortened by 4 bases and J by 2 bases, with 10 bases between the two germline ends. CDR3 size: 13 residues. Germline CDR1 reads SQVTM; CDR2 reads ANQGSEA. In DNA, the CDR3 is TGCAGCGTTGGGACAGTAACCACAGATACGCAGTATTTT. Protein product: CSVGTVTTDTQYF.

This chain joins TRBV6-5 and TRBJ1-5, with 7 bases matching TRBD1. Germline V gene sequence: CDR1 MNHEY, CDR2 SVGAGI. The CDR3 extends over 14 amino acids. Unmatched junction bases numbered 4, after V lost 7 bases and J lost 1 base. In nucleotides, the CDR3 is TGTGCCAGCACCTTACAGGGGAGCAATCAGCCCCAGCATTTT. Translated: CASTLQGSNQPQHF.

The chain uses TRBV11-3 and TRBJ2-1, with 15 bases that match TRBD2. The ends lost 3 bases at V and 7 bases at J; junction bases unmatched: 4. CDR3 length: 16 amino acids. Germline V CDR1 and CDR2: SGHNT, YENEEA. The CDR3 region is CASSFRTSGRANEQFF. DNA of the CDR3: TGTGCCAGCAGCTTTCGGACTAGCGGGAGGGCTAATGAGCAGTTCTTC.

This clone has a single count. V is TRBV9 and J is TRBJ2-4; no clear D. Germline V gene lookup returns CDR1 SGDLS and CDR2 YYNGEE. This CDR3 has 16 amino acids. V was shortened by 3 bases and J by 2 bases, with 15 bases between the two germline ends. The CDR3 nucleotides are TGTGCCAGCAGCGCCGCACAAACAGCTTCCAAAAACATTCAGTACTTC. This codes for CASSAAQTASKNIQYF.

Comments on this clone: An end of the junction differs from the germline gene, which may be a read error. The chain couples TRBV6-6 to TRBJ1-6, with TRBD1 matching over 9 bases. Germline V lookup: CDR1 MNHNY, CDR2 SVGAGI (reference sequence). CDR3 length equals 15 residues. CDR3 nucleotides: TGTACCAGCAGTTACGGCCGGGACAGGGTCTCACCCCTCCACTTT. This encodes CTSSYGRDRVSPLHF.

The chain has TRBV7-9 and TRBJ2-1; the match to TRBD1 covers 8 bases. This CDR3 comprises 15 residues. V gave up 0 bases and J gave up 6 bases; unmatched junction bases: 4. Germline V gene data show CDR1 as SEHNR and CDR2 as FQNEAQ (reference sequence). CDR3 amino acids: CASSLAQGAGNEQFF. DNA of the CDR3: TGTGCCAGCAGCTTAGCTCAGGGGGCCGGCAATGAGCAGTTCTTC.

The V gene is TRBV27, the J gene TRBJ1-2; tentative D call: TRBD1 (6 bases). Germline CDR1 reads MNHEY; CDR2 reads SMNVEV (reference sequence). V lost 2 bases to trimming and J lost 4 bases, with 11 bases between them. The length of the CDR3 is 14 residues. In DNA, the CDR3 is TGTGCCAGCAGTTTAAAGGGGGATACCTATGGCTACACCTTC. It translates to CASSLKGDTYGYTF.

This chain connects TRBV7-2 to TRBJ2-5; D gene unclear. This CDR3 is 15 amino acids long. CDR1 and CDR2 from the germline V gene are SGHTA and FQGNSA. Trimming stripped 5 bases from V and 2 bases from J, with 15 bases between. Written as DNA, the CDR3 is TGTGCCAGCAGCCCGATTGGTAGCTGGCAAGAGACCCAGTACTTC. Translation gives CASSPIGSWQETQYF.

The CDR3 is CASSPPTQREKLFF. The CDR3, as DNA: TGTGCCAGCTCACCACCGACCCAACGGGAAAAACTGTTTTTT. The chain combines TRBV18 with TRBJ1-4; no reliable D call. Trimming removed 0 bases at V and 8 bases at J, with 10 bases between. CDR1 is KGHSH, CDR2 LQKENI, per germline. CDR3 length equals 14 residues.

The CDR3 sequence: CASSLGLAKNIQYF. CDR3 sequence (DNA): TGTGCCAGCAGCCTAGGGTTAGCCAAAAACATTCAGTACTTC. The chain employs TRBV7-2 and TRBJ2-4; the D is unclear. Germline values: CDR1 SGHTA, CDR2 FQGNSA. Between the trimmed V and J ends, which lost 5 bases and 0 bases, there was a span of 8 bases. This CDR3 contains 14 residues.

The chain carries TRBV5-6 and TRBJ1-2, with D maybe TRBD1 (5 bases). Germline-derived CDR1 and CDR2 are SGHDT and YYEEEE. Trimming took off 1 base at V and 4 bases at J, with 14 bases between the two ends. This CDR3 has 15 amino acids. The CDR3 nucleotides read TGTGCCAGCAGCTTGAATCCAGGGACCGGCTATGGCTACACCTTC. As protein: CASSLNPGTGYGYTF.

This clone appeared once. The CDR3 DNA sequence: TGTGCCAGCAGCAGGGGCCCCGGGATTGGCTACACCTTC. Protein: CASSRGPGIGYTF. The chain recombines TRBV6-5 with TRBJ1-2, with a tentative D call TRBD1 (6 bases). Trimming shortened V by 6 bases and J by 7 bases, and 15 bases separated the two germline ends. Germline V gene lookup returns CDR1 MNHEY and CDR2 SVGAGI. The CDR3 spans 13 residues.